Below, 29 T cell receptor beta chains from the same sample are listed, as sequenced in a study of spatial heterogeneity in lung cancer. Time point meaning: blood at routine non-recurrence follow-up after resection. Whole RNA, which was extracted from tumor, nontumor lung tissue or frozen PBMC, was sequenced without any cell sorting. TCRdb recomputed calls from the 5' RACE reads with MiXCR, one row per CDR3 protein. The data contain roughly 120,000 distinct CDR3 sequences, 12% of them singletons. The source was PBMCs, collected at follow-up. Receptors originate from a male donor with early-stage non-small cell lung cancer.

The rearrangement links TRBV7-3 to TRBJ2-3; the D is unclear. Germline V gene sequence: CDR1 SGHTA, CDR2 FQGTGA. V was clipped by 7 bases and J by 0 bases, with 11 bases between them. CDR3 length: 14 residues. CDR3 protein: CASNRVDSTDTQYF. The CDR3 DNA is TGTGCCAGCAATAGGGTCGACAGCACAGATACGCAGTATTTT.

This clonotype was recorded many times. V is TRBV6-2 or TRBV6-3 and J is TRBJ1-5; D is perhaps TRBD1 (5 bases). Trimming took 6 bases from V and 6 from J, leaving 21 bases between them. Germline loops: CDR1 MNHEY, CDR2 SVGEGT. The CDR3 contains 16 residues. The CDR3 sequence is CASSFRRGTTRQPQHF. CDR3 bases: TGTGCCAGCAGCTTTCGACGGGGGACCACTCGTCAGCCCCAGCATTTT.

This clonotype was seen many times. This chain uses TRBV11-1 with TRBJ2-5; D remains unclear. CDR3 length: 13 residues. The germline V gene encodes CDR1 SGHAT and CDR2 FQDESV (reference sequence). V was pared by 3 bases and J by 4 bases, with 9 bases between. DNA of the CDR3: TGTGCCAGCAGCTTCTATCGTCTAGAGACCCAGTACTTC. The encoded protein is CASSFYRLETQYF.

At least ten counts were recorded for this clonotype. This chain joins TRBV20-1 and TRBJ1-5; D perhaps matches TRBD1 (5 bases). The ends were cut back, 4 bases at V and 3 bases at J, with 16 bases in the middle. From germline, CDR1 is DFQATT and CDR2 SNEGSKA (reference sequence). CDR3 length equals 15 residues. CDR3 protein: CSAIRGRLDNQPQHF. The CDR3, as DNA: TGCAGTGCTATTAGGGGCAGGTTGGACAATCAGCCCCAGCATTTT.

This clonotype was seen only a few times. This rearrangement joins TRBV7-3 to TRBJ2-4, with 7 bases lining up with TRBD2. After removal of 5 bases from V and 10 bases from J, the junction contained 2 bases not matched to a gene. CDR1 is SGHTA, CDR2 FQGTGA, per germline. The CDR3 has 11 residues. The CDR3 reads CASSQGGIQYF. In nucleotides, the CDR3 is TGTGCCAGCAGCCAGGGAGGGATTCAGTACTTC.

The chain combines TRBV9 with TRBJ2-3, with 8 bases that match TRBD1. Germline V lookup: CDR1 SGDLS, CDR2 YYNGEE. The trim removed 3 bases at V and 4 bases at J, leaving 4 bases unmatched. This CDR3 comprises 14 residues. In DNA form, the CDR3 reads TGTGCCAGCAGCGCGCAGGGGGCCTCAGATACGCAGTATTTT. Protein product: CASSAQGASDTQYF.

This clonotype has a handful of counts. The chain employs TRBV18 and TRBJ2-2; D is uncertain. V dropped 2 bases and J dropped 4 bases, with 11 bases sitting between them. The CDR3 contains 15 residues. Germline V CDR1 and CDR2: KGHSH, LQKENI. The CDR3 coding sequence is TGTGCCAGCTCACCAGCCCAGGACGTCACCGGGGAGCTGTTTTTT. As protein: CASSPAQDVTGELFF.

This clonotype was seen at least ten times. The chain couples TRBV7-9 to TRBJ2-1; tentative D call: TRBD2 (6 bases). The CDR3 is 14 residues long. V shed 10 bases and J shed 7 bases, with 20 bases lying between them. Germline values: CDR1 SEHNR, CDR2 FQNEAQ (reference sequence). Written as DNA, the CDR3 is TGTGCCACCGGGGTCATACTACGGGGGAATGAGCAGTTCTTC. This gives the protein CATGVILRGNEQFF.

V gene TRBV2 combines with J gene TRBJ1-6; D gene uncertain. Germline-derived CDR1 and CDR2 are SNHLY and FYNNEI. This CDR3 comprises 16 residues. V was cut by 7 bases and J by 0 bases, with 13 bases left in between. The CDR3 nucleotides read TGTGCCAGCAAGATACAGATGAGCTCCTATAATTCACCCCTCCACTTT. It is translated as CASKIQMSSYNSPLHF.

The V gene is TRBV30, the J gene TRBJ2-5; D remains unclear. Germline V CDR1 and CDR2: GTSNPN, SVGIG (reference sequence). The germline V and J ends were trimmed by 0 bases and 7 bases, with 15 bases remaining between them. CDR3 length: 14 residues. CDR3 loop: CAWSVRQVGVTQYF. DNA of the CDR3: TGTGCCTGGAGTGTACGCCAGGTCGGCGTGACCCAGTACTTC.

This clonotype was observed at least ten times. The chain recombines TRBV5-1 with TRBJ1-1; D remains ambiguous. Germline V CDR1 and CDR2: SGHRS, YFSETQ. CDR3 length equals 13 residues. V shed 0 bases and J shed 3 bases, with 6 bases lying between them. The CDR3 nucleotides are TGCGCCAGCAGCTTGGAGGCAGACACTGAAGCTTTCTTT. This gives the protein CASSLEADTEAFF.

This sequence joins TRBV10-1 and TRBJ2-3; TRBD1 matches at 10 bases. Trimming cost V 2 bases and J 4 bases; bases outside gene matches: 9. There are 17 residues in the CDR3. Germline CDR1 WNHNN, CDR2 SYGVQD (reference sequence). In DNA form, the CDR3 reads TGCGCCAGCAGTGAGCTTCCGGGACAGGGGAAAGCAGATACGCAGTATTTT. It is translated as CASSELPGQGKADTQYF.

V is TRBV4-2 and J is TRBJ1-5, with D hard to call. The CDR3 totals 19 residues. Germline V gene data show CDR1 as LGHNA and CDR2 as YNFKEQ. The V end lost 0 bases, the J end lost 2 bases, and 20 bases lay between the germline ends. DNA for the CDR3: TGTGCCAGCAGCCAAGATCTTCGTGCGGCAGGCCACCGCAATCAGCCCCAGCATTTT. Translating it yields CASSQDLRAAGHRNQPQHF.

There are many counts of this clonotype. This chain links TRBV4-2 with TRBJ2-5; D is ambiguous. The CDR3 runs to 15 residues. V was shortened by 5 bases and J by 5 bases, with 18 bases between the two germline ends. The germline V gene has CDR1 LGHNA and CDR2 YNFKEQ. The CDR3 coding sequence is TGTGCCAGCAGCGACGGACCTATGGGCCTCGAGACCCAGTACTTC. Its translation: CASSDGPMGLETQYF.

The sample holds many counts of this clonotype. The CDR3, as DNA: TGTGCCACGGAGCGGGGGCCGTACAATGAGCAGTTCTTC. This gives the protein CATERGPYNEQFF. This chain joins TRBV24-1 and TRBJ2-1; 8 bases fit TRBD2. Germline-derived CDR1 and CDR2 are KGHDR and SFDVKD. The CDR3 runs to 13 residues. V dropped 10 bases and J dropped 4; count of bases not matched to a gene: 5.

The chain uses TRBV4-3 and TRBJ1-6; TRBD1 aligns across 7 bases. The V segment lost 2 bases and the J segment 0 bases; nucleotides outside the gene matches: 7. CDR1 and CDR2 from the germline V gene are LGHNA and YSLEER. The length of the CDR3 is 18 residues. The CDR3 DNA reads TGCGCCAGCAGCCAAAAAGGACAGGCTAACTCCTATAATTCACCCCTCCACTTT. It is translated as CASSQKGQANSYNSPLHF.

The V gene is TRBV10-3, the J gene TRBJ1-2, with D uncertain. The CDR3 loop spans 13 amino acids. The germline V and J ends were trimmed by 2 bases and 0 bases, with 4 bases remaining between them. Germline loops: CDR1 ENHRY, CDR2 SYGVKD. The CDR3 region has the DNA TGTGCCATCAGTGAGGGCGCTAACTATGGCTACACCTTC. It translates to CAISEGANYGYTF.

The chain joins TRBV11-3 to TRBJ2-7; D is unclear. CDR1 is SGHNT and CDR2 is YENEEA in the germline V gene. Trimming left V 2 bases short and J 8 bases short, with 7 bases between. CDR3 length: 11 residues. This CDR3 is CASSLSVQQYF. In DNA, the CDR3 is TGTGCCAGCAGCTTATCGGTCCAGCAGTACTTC.

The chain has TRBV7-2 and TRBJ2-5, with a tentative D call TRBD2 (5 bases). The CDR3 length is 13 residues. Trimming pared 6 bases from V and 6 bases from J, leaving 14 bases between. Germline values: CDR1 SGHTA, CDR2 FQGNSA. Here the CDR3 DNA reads TGTGCCAGCAGTCCGGACTCCGGCCAGACCCAGTACTTC. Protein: CASSPDSGQTQYF.

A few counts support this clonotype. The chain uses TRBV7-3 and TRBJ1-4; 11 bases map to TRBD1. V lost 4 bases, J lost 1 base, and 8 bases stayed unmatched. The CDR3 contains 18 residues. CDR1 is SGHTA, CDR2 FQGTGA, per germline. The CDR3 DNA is TGTGCCAGCAGCTCCCCCGTGGGACAGGGGGGAACTAATGAAAAACTGTTTTTT. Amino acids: CASSSPVGQGGTNEKLFF.

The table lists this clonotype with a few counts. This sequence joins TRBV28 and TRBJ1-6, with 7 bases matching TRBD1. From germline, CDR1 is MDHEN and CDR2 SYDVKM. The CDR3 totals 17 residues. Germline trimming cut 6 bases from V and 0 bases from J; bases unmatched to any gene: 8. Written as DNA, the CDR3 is TGTGCCAGCAGCCACACGACAGGGAGCTCCTATAATTCACCCCTCCACTTT. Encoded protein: CASSHTTGSSYNSPLHF.

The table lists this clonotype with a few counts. Written as DNA, the CDR3 is TGTGCCACCAGCCAGAGGACGGGGGGCGGGGAGACCCAGTACTTC. Encoded protein: CATSQRTGGGETQYF. The chain combines TRBV15 with TRBJ2-5, with TRBD2 as a possible D gene (7 bases). The CDR3 contains 15 residues. Germline lookup yields CDR1 LNHNV and CDR2 YYDKDF (reference sequence). Between the trimmed V and J ends, which lost 5 bases and 5 bases, there was a span of 18 bases.

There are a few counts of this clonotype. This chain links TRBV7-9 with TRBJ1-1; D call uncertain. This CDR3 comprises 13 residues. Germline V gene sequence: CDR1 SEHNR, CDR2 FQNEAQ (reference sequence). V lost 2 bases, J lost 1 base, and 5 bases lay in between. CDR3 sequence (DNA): TGTGCCAGCAGCTTATATGGGAACACTGAAGCTTTCTTT. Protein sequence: CASSLYGNTEAFF.

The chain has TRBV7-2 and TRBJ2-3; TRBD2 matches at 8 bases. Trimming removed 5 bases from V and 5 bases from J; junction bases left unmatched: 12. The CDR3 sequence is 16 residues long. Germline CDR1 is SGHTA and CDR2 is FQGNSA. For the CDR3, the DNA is TGTGCCAGCAGCGCCCGCCAGCGGGGGCAGGGAGATACGCAGTATTTT. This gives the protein CASSARQRGQGDTQYF.

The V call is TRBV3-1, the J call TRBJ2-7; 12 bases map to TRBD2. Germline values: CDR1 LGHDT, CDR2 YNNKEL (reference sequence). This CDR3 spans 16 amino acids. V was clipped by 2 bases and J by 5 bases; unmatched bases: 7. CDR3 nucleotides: TGTGCCAGCAGCCAACCCCGACTAGCGGGGGTGGACGAGCAGTACTTC. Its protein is CASSQPRLAGVDEQYF.

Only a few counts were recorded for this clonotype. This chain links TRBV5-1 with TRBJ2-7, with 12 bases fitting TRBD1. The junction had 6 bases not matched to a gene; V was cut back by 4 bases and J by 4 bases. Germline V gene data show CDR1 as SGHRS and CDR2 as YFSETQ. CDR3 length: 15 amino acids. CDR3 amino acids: CASSTGTGGFYEQYF. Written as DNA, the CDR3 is TGCGCCAGCAGCACCGGGACAGGGGGCTTTTACGAGCAGTACTTC.

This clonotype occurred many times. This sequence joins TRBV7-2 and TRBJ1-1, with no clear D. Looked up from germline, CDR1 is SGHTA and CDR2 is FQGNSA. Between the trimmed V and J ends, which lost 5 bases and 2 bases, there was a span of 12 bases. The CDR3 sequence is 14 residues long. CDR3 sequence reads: CASSPAGYNTEAFF. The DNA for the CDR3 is TGTGCCAGCAGCCCGGCGGGGTACAACACTGAAGCTTTCTTT.

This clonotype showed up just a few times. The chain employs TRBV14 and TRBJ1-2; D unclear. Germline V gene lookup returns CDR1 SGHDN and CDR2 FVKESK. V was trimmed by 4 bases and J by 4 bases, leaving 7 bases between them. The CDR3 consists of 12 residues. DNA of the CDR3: TGTGCCAGCAGCCGGTACACCTATGGCTACACCTTC. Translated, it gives CASSRYTYGYTF.

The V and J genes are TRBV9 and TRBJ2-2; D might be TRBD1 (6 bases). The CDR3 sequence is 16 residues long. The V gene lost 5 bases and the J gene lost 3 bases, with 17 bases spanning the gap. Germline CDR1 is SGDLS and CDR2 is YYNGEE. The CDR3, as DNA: TGTGCCAGCAGTGGGGGACAACCCGGCCACACCGGGGAGCTGTTTTTT. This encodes CASSGGQPGHTGELFF.